These 26 T cell receptor beta chains were sequenced from one sample in a study of blood T cell repertoires in COVID-19. The data were produced by immunoSEQ multiplex PCR, yet TCRdb's version contains in-frame clones alone and is incomplete. The sample contains tens of thousands of clones, roughly 80% of which appear only once. The sequenced sample was peripheral blood. The receptors were gathered from a human donor in a cohort sampled during active COVID-19.

The chain employs TRBV30 and TRBJ1-1; D is unresolved. Trimming removed 1 base at V and 4 bases at J, with 13 bases between. The CDR3 consists of 14 residues. Germline-derived CDR1 and CDR2 are GTSNPN and SVGIG (reference sequence). CDR3 region: CAWSDGVGSTEAFF. The CDR3 DNA sequence: TGTGCCTGGAGTGACGGGGTGGGGAGCACTGAAGCTTTCTTT.

This clone showed up just once. The chain links TRBV18 to TRBJ2-3; 8 bases are a match to TRBD1. Unmatched junction bases numbered 11, after V lost 3 bases and J lost 0 bases. Per germline, CDR1 KGHSH and CDR2 LQKENI. CDR3 length equals 18 residues. In nucleotides, the CDR3 is TGTGCCAGCTCACCGCCTTGGGACAGGCCTGCTAGCACAGATACGCAGTATTTT. It encodes CASSPPWDRPASTDTQYF. The whole variable domain, remainder taken from reference TRBV18 and TRBJ2-3, is NAGVMQNPRHLVRRRGQEARLRCSPMKGHSHVYWYRQLPEEGLKFMVYLQKENIIDESGMPKERFSAEFPKEGPSILRIQQVVRGDSAAYFCASSPPWDRPASTDTQYFGPGTRLTVL.

The CDR3 DNA sequence: TGTGCCAGCAGGGGATTAGACAGGATAGGTGAAGCTTTCTTT. Translating it yields CASRGLDRIGEAFF. The chain links TRBV6-5 to TRBJ1-1, with D perhaps TRBD1 (6 bases). This CDR3 contains 14 residues. Germline CDR1 and CDR2: MNHEY and SVGAGI. The V and J ends lost 6 bases and 7 bases respectively, with 18 bases between them.

CDR3 DNA sequence: TGTGCCAGCAGCACCCGGGACTCCTACAATGAGCAGTTCTTC. Its protein product is CASSTRDSYNEQFF. The chain combines TRBV11-3 with TRBJ2-1; D is possibly TRBD2 (5 bases). This CDR3 spans 14 amino acids. Germline V gene data show CDR1 as SGHNT and CDR2 as YENEEA. The V and J ends lost 5 bases and 0 bases respectively, with 8 bases between them. Based on the CDR3 plus reference TRBV11-3 and TRBJ2-1, the full variable domain is EAGVVQSPRYKIIEKKQPVAFWCNPISGHNTLYWYLQNLGQGPELLIRYENEEAVDDSQLPKDRFSAERLKGVDSTLKIQPAELGDSAVYLCASSTRDSYNEQFFGPGTRLTVL.

The V and J genes are TRBV5-6 and TRBJ2-1, with 11 positions matching TRBD2. The CDR3 runs 17 residues. The V gene end was trimmed by 0 bases and the J gene end by 7 bases; junction bases not matched to a gene: 9. Germline values: CDR1 SGHDT, CDR2 YYEEEE. CDR3 in DNA: TGTGCCAGCAGCTTGGGAGGCTCTAGCGGGAGGAGGAATGAGCAGTTCTTC. This codes for CASSLGGSSGRRNEQFF.

The gene calls are TRBV12-3 or TRBV12-4 and TRBJ2-1, with D perhaps TRBD2 (5 bases). The CDR3 runs 11 residues. The V gene lost 6 bases and the J gene lost 12 bases, with 12 bases spanning the gap. CDR3 protein: CASSRGVGQFF. The CDR3, as DNA: TGTGCCAGCAGCCGGGGAGTGGGGCAGTTCTTC.

This clone appeared a single time. The J gene is TRBJ1-1, the V gene TRBV7-3; 7 bases align to TRBD1. J lost 2 bases, V lost 0 bases, and 3 bases had no gene match. Germline V CDR1 and CDR2: SGHTA, FQGTGA. This CDR3 has 15 residues. CDR3 nucleotides: TGTGCCAGCAGCTTAACGGCAGGGGGAAACACTGAAGCTTTCTTT. The encoded protein is CASSLTAGGNTEAFF. Full variable domain (remainder filled in from reference TRBV7-3 and TRBJ1-1): GAGVSQTPSNKVTEKGKYVELRCDPISGHTALYWYRQSLGQGPEFLIYFQGTGAADDSGLPNDRFFAVRPEGSVSTLKIQRTERGDSAVYLCASSLTAGGNTEAFFGQGTRLTVV.

This clone appeared a few times. CDR3 residues: CASRSGGAYNSNQPQHF. CDR3 DNA: TGTGCCAGCAGATCCGGGGGGGCCTACAATAGCAATCAGCCCCAGCATTTT. This chain connects TRBV2 to TRBJ1-5; TRBD1 might be the D (6 bases). The CDR3 sequence is 17 residues long. The germline V gene has CDR1 SNHLY and CDR2 FYNNEI. V shed 6 bases and J shed 0 bases, with 18 bases lying between them.

This chain links TRBV5-4 with TRBJ2-3; 9 bases are a match to TRBD1. The CDR3 runs to 14 residues. Germline values: CDR1 SGHNT, CDR2 YYREEE (reference sequence). Trimming took 0 bases from V and 5 from J; bases not matched to a gene: 1. The CDR3 region is CASSLGQGVDTQYF. CDR3 sequence (DNA): TGTGCCAGCAGCTTGGGACAGGGGGTAGATACGCAGTATTTT.

V and J are TRBV28 and TRBJ2-1, with 10 nucleotides matching TRBD2. The CDR3 is 16 amino acids. V shed 5 bases and J 1 base; nucleotides not matched to a gene: 5. Germline V gene data show CDR1 as MDHEN and CDR2 as SYDVKM. In DNA, the CDR3 is TGTGCCAGCAGTCTGAGGACTAGCGGATCCTACAATGAGCAGTTCTTC. Translation: CASSLRTSGSYNEQFF.

This clone came up once. The rearrangement uses TRBV5-6 and TRBJ2-7; TRBD2 is a possible D gene (5 bases). CDR3 size: 16 residues. The V gene's germline CDR1 is SGHDT and CDR2 YYEEEE. V lost 4 bases to trimming and J lost 2 bases, with 19 bases between them. CDR3 sequence (DNA): TGTGCCAGCAGCGAACGCGTTTCTGGACTTGCCTACGAGCAGTACTTC. Translation gives CASSERVSGLAYEQYF.

This chain connects TRBV19 to TRBJ2-3; 7 bases line up with TRBD1. Germline V gene lookup returns CDR1 LNHDA and CDR2 SQIVND (reference sequence). The CDR3 runs 17 residues. The V segment lost 0 bases and the J segment 4 bases; nucleotides outside the gene matches: 10. CDR3 bases: TGTGCCAGTAGTATAGAGCGTCCGGGACAGAAGGCAGATACGCAGTATTTT. Encoded protein: CASSIERPGQKADTQYF.

A word on this clone: The sample has other DNA sequences that encode this CDR3 too. The chain carries TRBV6-6 and TRBJ2-3; 8 bases agree with TRBD2. Trimming at V came to 5 bases and at J to 2 bases, leaving 12 bases not matched to a gene. The CDR3 has 17 amino acids. Germline loops: CDR1 MNHNY, CDR2 SVGAGI (reference sequence). The CDR3 loop is CASSPRGTSGPTDTQYF. The DNA of the CDR3 is TGTGCCAGCAGTCCCCGAGGAACTAGCGGTCCCACAGATACGCAGTATTTT.

J is TRBJ1-3 and V is TRBV6-5, with 7 nucleotides matching TRBD1. In germline, CDR1 is MNHEY, CDR2 SVGAGI. Unmatched junction bases numbered 6, after V lost 5 bases and J lost 2 bases. The CDR3 is made up of 15 amino acids. This CDR3 is CASSKGQRAGNTIYF. The CDR3, as DNA: TGTGCCAGCAGTAAGGGACAGAGAGCTGGAAACACCATATATTTT.

This clone came up a few times. The chain recombines TRBV7-2 with TRBJ1-5; 7 positions match TRBD1. Trimming took 5 bases from V and 3 from J; bases not matched to a gene: 7. The CDR3 consists of 15 residues. Germline V gives CDR1 SGHTA, CDR2 FQGNSA. The CDR3 spells CASSLYRGANQPQHF. In DNA, the CDR3 is TGTGCCAGCAGCCTGTACAGGGGAGCCAATCAGCCCCAGCATTTT.

V usage is TRBV24-1 and J usage is TRBJ2-3; 7 bases map to TRBD1. V lost 2 bases to trimming and J lost 0 bases; unmatched junction nucleotides: 4. Looked up from germline, CDR1 is KGHDR and CDR2 is SFDVKD. The CDR3 has 16 amino acids. The CDR3 coding sequence is TGTGCCACCAGTGATTACAGGGGAACTAGCACAGATACGCAGTATTTT. It translates to CATSDYRGTSTDTQYF.

V is TRBV30 and J is TRBJ2-5; D remains ambiguous. There are 14 residues in the CDR3. Trimming stripped 3 bases from V and 5 bases from J, with 16 bases between. CDR1 is GTSNPN, CDR2 SVGIG, per germline (reference sequence). The DNA for the CDR3 is TGTGCCTGGAGATTACGAGGCCGTGGTGAGACCCAGTACTTC. Translating it yields CAWRLRGRGETQYF. Together with reference TRBV30 and TRBJ2-5, the CDR3 gives the full variable domain: SQTIHQWPATLVQPVGSPLSLECTVEGTSNPNLYWYRQAAGRGLQLLFYSVGIGQISSEVPQNLSASRPQDRQFILSSKKLLLSDSGFYLCAWRLRGRGETQYFGPGTRLLVL.

Points on this clone: Within the sample, other DNA sequences also encode this same CDR3. V is TRBV7-8 and J is TRBJ1-5; TRBD1 matches 7 bases. V lost 5 bases to trimming and J lost 7 bases; unmatched junction nucleotides: 5. In germline, CDR1 is SGHVS, CDR2 FQNEAQ. The CDR3 contains 13 residues. CDR3 sequence: CASSLQGGQPQHF. CDR3 nucleotide sequence: TGTGCCAGCAGCCTCCAGGGGGGACAGCCCCAGCATTTT.

The CDR3 nucleotides read TGTGCCAGCAGCCAAGATCCCACGGGAAGGTACAATGAGCAGTTCTTC. Translating gives CASSQDPTGRYNEQFF. The genes are TRBV3-1 (or the pseudogene TRBV3-2) and TRBJ2-1; a weak D match, TRBD2 (5 bases). The germline V gene has CDR1 LGHDT and CDR2 YNNKEL (reference sequence). Trimming took off 0 bases at V and 4 bases at J, with 13 bases between the two ends. CDR3 length: 16 amino acids.

The chain employs TRBV24-1 and TRBJ2-1, with 8 bases matching TRBD2. The length of the CDR3 is 16 residues. Trimming took 7 bases from V and 0 from J; bases not matched to a gene: 7. Germline lookup yields CDR1 KGHDR and CDR2 SFDVKD. This CDR3 is CATSTTSASSYNEQFF. In DNA, the CDR3 is TGTGCCACCAGCACGACTAGCGCCAGCTCCTACAATGAGCAGTTCTTC.

This clone was seen a few times. The chain couples TRBV6-5 to TRBJ2-3; possible D gene TRBD2, 6 bases. The V end was cut by 7 bases, the J end by 0 bases, with 14 bases between. Germline V gene lookup returns CDR1 MNHEY and CDR2 SVGAGI. The CDR3 spans 15 residues. CDR3 amino acids: CASKGSGASTDTQYF. In DNA form, the CDR3 reads TGTGCCAGCAAAGGTAGCGGAGCTAGCACAGATACGCAGTATTTT.

V gene TRBV20-1 combines with J gene TRBJ1-4, with D unresolved. Looked up from germline, CDR1 is DFQATT and CDR2 is SNEGSKA (reference sequence). The ends were cut back, 4 bases at V and 11 bases at J, with 11 bases in the middle. The length of the CDR3 is 11 residues. The CDR3 reads CSAMPGGKLFF. The CDR3 coding sequence is TGCAGTGCTATGCCGGGAGGGAAACTGTTTTTT.

This sequence joins TRBV28 and TRBJ1-1, with D possibly being TRBD1 (5 bases). This CDR3 is built from 11 residues. CDR1 is MDHEN, CDR2 SYDVKM, per germline. Trimming took off 5 bases at V and 7 bases at J, with 8 bases between the two ends. CDR3 nucleotide sequence: TGTGCCAGCAGTCGGAGGGGTGAAGCTTTCTTT. As protein: CASSRRGEAFF.

The chain has TRBV27 and TRBJ2-5, with TRBD1 matching over 7 bases. CDR1 and CDR2 (germline): MNHEY, SMNVEV (reference sequence). There are 17 residues in the CDR3. V gave up 3 bases and J gave up 2 bases; unmatched junction bases: 12. The CDR3 here is CASSLYSKGGWQETQYF. The CDR3 DNA reads as TGTGCCAGCAGTTTGTACTCAAAAGGGGGCTGGCAAGAGACCCAGTACTTC.

The CDR3, as DNA: TGCGCCAGCAGCCAAGGGGGGGCGGGGAACACTGAAGCTTTCTTT. Translation gives CASSQGGAGNTEAFF. V usage is TRBV5-1 and J usage is TRBJ1-1, with D possibly being TRBD1 (6 bases). The CDR3 loop spans 15 amino acids. V gave up 4 bases and J gave up 1 base, with 14 bases separating them. Germline values: CDR1 SGHRS, CDR2 YFSETQ.

This sequence joins TRBV5-1 and TRBJ2-3, with TRBD1 identical over 9 bases. V lost 4 bases, J lost 4 bases, and 13 bases stayed unmatched. Germline CDR1 is SGHRS and CDR2 is YFSETQ. CDR3 length: 17 amino acids. Written as DNA, the CDR3 is TGCGCCAGCAGCGGAGGAATGGGACAGGGTATTCCAGATACGCAGTATTTT. Translation gives CASSGGMGQGIPDTQYF.